The 21 T cell receptor beta chains below were found in one sample sequenced in a study of shared clonotypes between healthy human individuals. Naive CD8 isolation took CD45RO-negative cells positively selected for CCR7 and excluded terminally differentiated effector memory CD45RA+ cells. Only in-frame clones appear in the TCRdb table, and some are missing; sequencing was by immunoSEQ multiplex PCR. Of about 800,000 clones in the sample, 96% are singletons; the top ten hold over 0.2%. The sequenced sample consisted of naive CD8+ T cells sorted from blood. Receptor source: a man aged 25-45 years in good health.

The chain employs TRBV5-5 and TRBJ2-7, with 16 bases fitting TRBD2. The CDR3 is 16 residues long. V shed 4 bases, J shed 6 bases, and the junction held 7 bases outside the gene matches. The germline V gene encodes CDR1 SGHKS and CDR2 YYEKEE (reference sequence). As DNA, the CDR3 is TGTGCCAGCAGCCCACAGGGACTAGCGGGAGGGAGCGAGCAGTACTTC. This translates into CASSPQGLAGGSEQYF.

The CDR3 bases are TGTGCCAGCAGCTCCCGAGAGGCTGCTCCTGACAATGAGCAGTTCTTC. The encoded protein is CASSSREAAPDNEQFF. This sequence joins TRBV7-9 and TRBJ2-1, with D unresolved. CDR3 length: 16 amino acids. Germline V gene data show CDR1 as SEHNR and CDR2 as FQNEAQ (reference sequence). Trimming removed 4 bases from V and 5 bases from J, with 18 bases in between.

The chain carries TRBV11-2 and TRBJ1-4; 10 bases align to TRBD1. J was trimmed by 6 bases and V by 8 bases; bases with no gene match: 15. CDR1 and CDR2 from the germline V gene are SGHAT and FQNNGV. There are 17 residues in the CDR3. Here the CDR3 DNA reads TGTGCCAGCCGCGCCGGATCCGGGGACAGGGGAGATGAAAAACTGTTTTTT. This codes for CASRAGSGDRGDEKLFF.

In its sample, this clone was seen once. This chain connects TRBV5-5 to TRBJ2-1, with TRBD1 identical over 8 bases. This CDR3 contains 15 residues. Per germline, CDR1 SGHKS and CDR2 YYEKEE (reference sequence). Trimming removed 4 bases from V and 3 bases from J; junction bases left unmatched: 6. The CDR3 reads CASSLGGQDYNEQFF. In DNA form, the CDR3 reads TGTGCCAGCAGCCTGGGGGGACAGGACTACAATGAGCAGTTCTTC. Drawing the rest from reference TRBV5-5 and TRBJ2-1, the complete variable domain is DAGVTQSPTHLIKTRGQQVTLRCSPISGHKSVSWYQQVLGQGPQFIFQYYEKEERGRGNFPDRFSARQFPNYSSELNVNALLLGDSALYLCASSLGGQDYNEQFFGPGTRLTVL.

This chain connects TRBV9 to TRBJ2-7; the D is unclear. Germline CDR1 is SGDLS and CDR2 is YYNGEE. This CDR3 contains 14 residues. The V end lost 4 bases, the J end lost 0 bases, and 11 bases lay between the germline ends. CDR3 nucleotides: TGTGCCAGCAGCCAAGCCACGAGCTCCTACGAGCAGTACTTC. Amino acids: CASSQATSSYEQYF.

The J gene is TRBJ1-1, the V gene TRBV4-1; tentatively, D is TRBD1 (5 bases). V was shortened by 1 base and J by 6 bases, with 9 bases between the two germline ends. The CDR3 is 13 residues long. CDR1 and CDR2 from the germline V gene are MGHRA and YSYEKL. CDR3 protein: CASSQARDPEAFF. The CDR3 DNA sequence: TGCGCCAGCAGCCAAGCCAGGGACCCTGAAGCTTTCTTT.

The J gene is TRBJ2-3, the V gene TRBV13; 7 bases line up with TRBD2. Germline V gene sequence: CDR1 PRHDT, CDR2 FYEKMQ (reference sequence). Germline trimming cut 5 bases from V and 7 bases from J; bases unmatched to any gene: 15. The CDR3 spans 16 residues. The CDR3 region is CASSPTTAGEGYTQYF. CDR3 nucleotide sequence: TGTGCCAGCAGCCCGACTACGGCGGGAGAGGGATATACGCAGTATTTT. Together with reference TRBV13 and TRBJ2-3, the CDR3 gives the full variable domain: AAGVIQSPRHLIKEKRETATLKCYPIPRHDTVYWYQQGPGQDPQFLISFYEKMQSDKGSIPDRFSAQQFSDYHSELNMSSLELGDSALYFCASSPTTAGEGYTQYFGPGTRLTVL.

In the case of this clone: Other DNA sequences in the same sample also yield this CDR3. The rearrangement uses TRBV10-2 and TRBJ2-7; perhaps TRBD2 as D (5 bases). CDR1 and CDR2 from the germline V gene are WSHSY and SAAADI. V was pared by 2 bases and J by 6 bases, with 5 bases between. The CDR3 runs to 11 residues. For the CDR3, the DNA is TGCGCCAGCAGTGAGGGAGGCGAGCAGTACTTC. Encoded protein: CASSEGGEQYF.

Details on this clone: The same CDR3 is also encoded by other DNA sequences in this sample. The gene calls are TRBV7-6 and TRBJ2-5, with D tentatively TRBD2 (6 bases). Trimming stripped 6 bases from V and 8 bases from J, with 16 bases between. CDR3 length: 13 residues. CDR1 and CDR2 from the germline V gene are SGHVS and FNYEAQ. The CDR3 region is CASRRVGEETQYF. The CDR3 nucleotides are TGTGCCAGCAGACGAGTAGGGGAGGAAACCCAGTACTTC.

The J gene is TRBJ1-4, the V gene TRBV5-1, with 8 bases lining up with TRBD1. Unmatched junction bases numbered 11, after V lost 8 bases and J lost 8 bases. The CDR3 length is 14 residues. Germline V gene sequence: CDR1 SGHRS, CDR2 YFSETQ. This CDR3 is CASTLGQGREKLFF. The CDR3 coding sequence is TGCGCCAGTACCCTCGGACAGGGTCGCGAAAAACTGTTTTTT.

The V gene is TRBV2, the J gene TRBJ1-4, with TRBD1 as a possible D gene (6 bases). The V end was cut by 6 bases, the J end by 7 bases, with 15 bases between. Germline V gene lookup returns CDR1 SNHLY and CDR2 FYNNEI. The CDR3 is 14 amino acids. CDR3 nucleotides: TGTGCCAGCAGCTACCCCGGGACACTTGAAAAACTGTTTTTT. It codes for CASSYPGTLEKLFF.

The chain has TRBV11-3 and TRBJ2-7, with D hard to call. The V gene's germline CDR1 is SGHNT and CDR2 YENEEA. The V and J ends lost 1 base and 6 bases respectively, with 10 bases between them. The CDR3 runs to 13 residues. The CDR3 is CASSLGQSSEQYF. CDR3 sequence (DNA): TGTGCCAGCAGCTTAGGTCAGAGCTCCGAGCAGTACTTC.

There are a few counts of this clone. Other DNA sequences in the sample encode the same CDR3. The CDR3 here is CATSRENQPQHF. The CDR3 coding sequence is TGTGCCACCAGCAGAGAAAATCAGCCCCAGCATTTT. V usage is TRBV15 and J usage is TRBJ1-5; D gene ambiguous. The ends were cut back, 0 bases at V and 4 bases at J, with 1 base in the middle. Germline CDR1 reads LNHNV; CDR2 reads YYDKDF (reference sequence). This CDR3 is built from 12 residues.

This clone has a single count. V usage is TRBV7-6 and J usage is TRBJ2-3; D uncertain. The V gene's germline CDR1 is SGHVS and CDR2 FNYEAQ. This CDR3 has 16 residues. V was pared by 5 bases and J by 8 bases, with 23 bases between. CDR3 bases: TGTGCCAGCAGCCCCGAGGTGGGTTCTCCACGGGCTACGCAGTATTTT. It is translated as CASSPEVGSPRATQYF. Drawing the rest from reference TRBV7-6 and TRBJ2-3, the complete variable domain is GAGVSQSPRYKVTKRGQDVALRCDPISGHVSLYWYRQALGQGPEFLTYFNYEAQQDKSGLPNDRFSAERPEGSISTLTIQRTEQRDSAMYRCASSPEVGSPRATQYFGPGTRLTVL.

V gene TRBV27 combines with J gene TRBJ2-1; tentative D call: TRBD1 (5 bases). The V end lost 1 base, the J end lost 10 bases, and 8 bases lay between the germline ends. Germline CDR1 and CDR2: MNHEY and SMNVEV (reference sequence). This CDR3 region has 12 residues. The CDR3 protein is CASSLYQGEQFF. The DNA of the CDR3 is TGTGCCAGCAGTTTATATCAGGGAGAGCAGTTCTTC.

The table lists this clone with a count of one. This chain connects TRBV6-6 to TRBJ2-5, with TRBD1 matching over 10 bases. CDR1 is MNHNY and CDR2 is SVGAGI in the germline V gene (reference sequence). The trim removed 2 bases at V and 1 base at J, leaving 1 base unmatched. The CDR3 runs 15 residues. The CDR3 region is CASSYRDRGQETQYF. CDR3 nucleotide sequence: TGTGCCAGCAGTTACCGGGACAGGGGCCAAGAGACCCAGTACTTC.

The chain is built from TRBV7-9 and TRBJ2-1, with 7 bases fitting TRBD2. J gave up 0 bases and V 5 bases, and 10 bases lay outside the gene matches. This CDR3 is built from 17 residues. The germline V gene encodes CDR1 SEHNR and CDR2 FQNEAQ (reference sequence). The CDR3 region is CASSLTRAGSSYNEQFF. The CDR3 bases are TGTGCCAGCAGCCTAACAAGAGCGGGAAGCTCCTACAATGAGCAGTTCTTC.

This rearrangement joins TRBV4-3 to TRBJ1-3; 8 bases match TRBD1. The CDR3 covers 15 residues. V trimming: 2 bases; J trimming: 6 bases; junction bases outside the gene matches: 6. CDR1 is LGHNA and CDR2 is YSLEER in the germline V gene. The CDR3 DNA follows: TGCGCCAGCAGCCAAATGCAGGGGGCTTCAAACACCATATATTTT. As protein: CASSQMQGASNTIYF.

The genes are TRBV27 and TRBJ2-1; 8 positions agree with TRBD2. The CDR3 covers 14 residues. Germline CDR1 reads MNHEY; CDR2 reads SMNVEV (reference sequence). V was pared by 7 bases and J by 6 bases, with 8 bases of the junction left unmatched. The CDR3 DNA follows: TGTGCCAGCACCACCCGAACTAGCGGCAATGAGCAGTTCTTC. It encodes CASTTRTSGNEQFF.

The chain is built from TRBV7-8 and TRBJ1-2, with D uncertain. CDR1 and CDR2 from the germline V gene are SGHVS and FQNEAQ. V was shortened by 6 bases and J by 4 bases, with 18 bases between the two germline ends. This CDR3 region has 15 residues. The CDR3 loop is CASSQRAWGTYGYTF. The DNA of the CDR3 is TGTGCCAGCAGTCAACGCGCATGGGGAACCTATGGCTACACCTTC.

As concerns this clone: Other DNA sequences in the sample encode the same CDR3. The V call is TRBV4-1, the J call TRBJ2-1; the D gene is possibly TRBD2 (6 bases). Germline V gene data show CDR1 as MGHRA and CDR2 as YSYEKL. The CDR3 is 12 residues long. With 4 bases removed from V and 10 bases from J, the gap between germline ends came to 11 bases. The CDR3 loop is CASSPAGGEQFF. The CDR3 nucleotides read TGCGCCAGCAGCCCAGCTGGAGGGGAGCAGTTCTTC.